This T cell receptor beta chain was found in a study of cytomegalovirus exposure and HLA in healthy donors. Study overall: The 90 to 150 validation repertoires used the same platform as the roughly 620 first-cohort repertoires, a later analysis reported. Study-wide findings and caveats: The tendency of first-cohort TCR clusters to co-occur in the roughly 120 validation repertoires was the finding of a later analysis. A list of approximately 160 TCR beta chains associated with cytomegalovirus was given.

In the case of this clone: Its antigen is unknown.

The CDR3 loop spans 11 amino acids. V lost 4 bases and J 12 bases, leaving 11 bases between the germline ends. The germline V gene encodes CDR1 SGHDT and CDR2 YYEEEE. The method was immunoSEQ multiplex PCR; TCRdb's version includes in-frame clones alone and lacks a portion of them. In the table there are about 190,000 clones, approximately 84% of which are singletons. The sequence came from a man aged 18 to 29 in good health and CMV-seropositive. Source material: PBMCs. The chain has TRBV5-6 and TRBJ2-1; D is perhaps TRBD1 (5 bases). CDR3 region: CASSKQAVQFF. In DNA form, the CDR3 reads TGTGCCAGCAGCAAACAGGCTGTGCAGTTCTTC.